These 18 T cell receptor beta chains came from one sample sequenced in a study of shared clonotypes between healthy human individuals. Measured with immunoSEQ multiplex PCR; TCRdb has only the in-frame clones, and not every one. Found here are around 700,000 clones, roughly 72% of them singletons; the top ten hold roughly 2%. Sequencing was performed on memory CD4+ T cells sorted from blood. The subset was: CD45RA-negative fraction. The receptors here all came from a woman aged 25 to 39 in good health.

The chain combines TRBV27 with TRBJ2-3, with 9 bases fitting TRBD1. The trim removed 6 bases at V and 2 bases at J, leaving 12 bases unmatched. The germline V gene encodes CDR1 MNHEY and CDR2 SMNVEV (reference sequence). The CDR3 extends over 17 amino acids. The CDR3 is CASSNRPGQGTTDTQYF. As DNA, the CDR3 is TGTGCCAGCAGCAATAGACCGGGACAGGGTACCACAGATACGCAGTATTTT.

This rearrangement joins TRBV5-1 to TRBJ2-2; 7 nucleotides align to TRBD2. J gave up 8 bases and V 0 bases, and 7 bases lay outside the gene matches. The CDR3 sequence is 15 residues long. In germline, CDR1 is SGHRS, CDR2 YFSETQ. CDR3 DNA sequence: TGCGCCAGCAGCTTGGACGGGAGGAGTTCTGGGGAGCTGTTTTTT. It encodes CASSLDGRSSGELFF.

Many counts were recorded for this clone. The chain is built from TRBV4-1 and TRBJ2-7; D unresolved. The V and J ends lost 0 bases and 3 bases respectively, with 6 bases between them. Looked up from germline, CDR1 is MGHRA and CDR2 is YSYEKL. The CDR3 is 13 residues long. For the CDR3, the DNA is TGCGCCAGCAGCCAAGAACTGAGCTACGAGCAGTACTTC. Translated, it gives CASSQELSYEQYF.

This clone was counted only a few times. The sample has other DNA sequences that encode this CDR3 too. This chain uses TRBV7-3 with TRBJ2-3, with 7 bases lining up with TRBD2. The CDR3 is 15 residues long. The V gene end was trimmed by 5 bases and the J gene end by 0 bases; junction bases not matched to a gene: 5. Looked up from germline, CDR1 is SGHTA and CDR2 is FQGTGA. The CDR3 protein is CASSPQRDSTDTQYF. As DNA, the CDR3 is TGTGCCAGCAGCCCCCAGCGGGATAGCACAGATACGCAGTATTTT.

The rearrangement links TRBV29-1 to TRBJ2-7, with D possibly TRBD1 on 6 matching bases. The germline CDR1 and CDR2 sequences are SQVTM and ANQGSEA. The CDR3 extends over 13 amino acids. The V and J ends lost 4 bases and 0 bases respectively, with 10 bases between them. The CDR3 DNA follows: TGCAGCGTTGCTACAGGGAGCTCCTACGAGCAGTACTTC. Encoded protein: CSVATGSSYEQYF.

The DNA of the CDR3 is TGTGCCAGCCTCGACGCACTCACAGATACGCAGTATTTT. Residues: CASLDALTDTQYF. This chain connects TRBV6-1 to TRBJ2-3; D is ambiguous. Trimming shortened V by 8 bases and J by 2 bases, and 11 bases separated the two germline ends. The CDR3 has 13 amino acids. Germline V gene lookup returns CDR1 MNHNS and CDR2 SASEGT.

The chain uses TRBV29-1 and TRBJ1-3, with D unclear. V was cut by 2 bases and J by 4 bases, with 12 bases left in between. Per germline, CDR1 SQVTM and CDR2 ANQGSEA. The CDR3 consists of 14 residues. CDR3 coding DNA: TGCAGCGTTGAAACCCCCAATGGGGGAAACACCATATATTTT. The encoded protein is CSVETPNGGNTIYF.

This clone came up a few times. This chain joins TRBV2 and TRBJ2-7; 7 bases line up with TRBD2. This CDR3 contains 16 residues. J was trimmed by 5 bases and V by 2 bases; bases with no gene match: 12. Germline values: CDR1 SNHLY, CDR2 FYNNEI. The CDR3 region has the DNA TGTGCCAGCAGTGAAAGGGTCGCGGGAGAGTCCCACGAGCAGTACTTC. Amino acids: CASSERVAGESHEQYF.

The V and J genes are TRBV5-4 and TRBJ2-7; TRBD2 aligns across 12 bases. Trimming took 2 bases from V and 3 from J; bases not matched to a gene: 6. Germline values: CDR1 SGHNT, CDR2 YYREEE (reference sequence). This CDR3 region has 16 residues. The CDR3 reads CASSLFPSGRDYEQYF. The CDR3 DNA follows: TGTGCCAGCAGCTTATTCCCTAGCGGGAGGGACTACGAGCAGTACTTC.

V usage is TRBV2 and J usage is TRBJ2-3; 9 bases agree with TRBD2. Germline CDR1 reads SNHLY; CDR2 reads FYNNEI. The CDR3 is 15 amino acids. V lost 5 bases, J lost 0 bases, and 3 bases stayed unmatched. This chain's CDR3 is CASSRLADSTDTQYF. As DNA, the CDR3 is TGTGCCAGCAGTAGACTAGCGGATAGCACAGATACGCAGTATTTT.

The J gene is TRBJ1-4, the V gene TRBV19; the match to TRBD1 covers 8 bases. CDR1 is LNHDA, CDR2 SQIVND, per germline (reference sequence). This CDR3 region has 15 residues. The V gene end was trimmed by 3 bases and the J gene end by 5 bases; junction bases not matched to a gene: 5. The CDR3 loop reads CASSIGGTGNEKLFF. The CDR3 DNA reads TGTGCCAGTAGTATTGGCGGGACAGGAAATGAAAAACTGTTTTTT. The whole variable domain, filled in from reference TRBV19 and TRBJ1-4, reads DGGITQSPKYLFRKEGQNVTLSCEQNLNHDAMYWYRQDPGQGLRLIYYSQIVNDFQKGDIAEGYSVSREKKESFPLTVTSAQKNPTAFYLCASSIGGTGNEKLFFGSGTQLSVL.

The table lists this clone with many counts. This rearrangement joins TRBV28 to TRBJ1-1; D remains unclear. V was cut by 6 bases and J by 1 base, with 21 bases left in between. CDR1 and CDR2 (germline): MDHEN, SYDVKM. The CDR3 totals 17 residues. DNA of the CDR3: TGTGCCAGCAGCTTTCGGCCCGCCGACGCGGGGAACACTGAAGCTTTCTTT. Translated: CASSFRPADAGNTEAFF.

The chain joins TRBV10-2 to TRBJ2-5, with TRBD2 matching over 8 bases. Losses at the gene ends were 8 bases for V and 5 bases for J; bases not matched to a gene: 7. Germline V CDR1 and CDR2: WSHSY, SAAADI. The CDR3 length is 13 residues. In DNA form, the CDR3 reads TGCGCCAGCGCCGGGACTAGTAAGGAGACCCAGTACTTC. This gives the protein CASAGTSKETQYF.

This chain uses TRBV28 with TRBJ1-1, with TRBD1 as a possible D gene (5 bases). Per germline, CDR1 MDHEN and CDR2 SYDVKM. CDR3 size: 16 residues. The V gene lost 6 bases and the J gene lost 5 bases, with 22 bases spanning the gap. This CDR3 reads CASSRETDPGATEAFF. CDR3 DNA: TGTGCCAGCAGCCGCGAGACAGACCCTGGGGCGACTGAAGCTTTCTTT.

V usage is TRBV7-9 and J usage is TRBJ1-2, with D unresolved. V was trimmed by 1 base and J by 2 bases, leaving 8 bases between them. Germline-derived CDR1 and CDR2 are SEHNR and FQNEAQ (reference sequence). The CDR3 is made up of 14 amino acids. The CDR3 coding sequence is TGTGCCAGCAGCTTAGGAACGGACAACTATGGCTACACCTTC. Encoded protein: CASSLGTDNYGYTF.

The chain uses TRBV28 and TRBJ1-2, with 9 positions matching TRBD1. Germline V gives CDR1 MDHEN, CDR2 SYDVKM. The CDR3 loop spans 14 amino acids. J gave up 7 bases and V 6 bases, and 9 bases lay outside the gene matches. Written as DNA, the CDR3 is TGTGCCAGCAGGGGACGCGGGACAGGGATTGGCTACACCTTC. Amino acid sequence: CASRGRGTGIGYTF.

As to this clone: Other DNA sequences in the sample encode the same CDR3. The gene calls are TRBV5-1 and TRBJ2-7, with 10 bases fitting TRBD1. Germline CDR1 SGHRS, CDR2 YFSETQ. This CDR3 region has 14 residues. J lost 6 bases, V lost 3 bases, and 6 bases had no gene match. This chain's CDR3 is CASSSGTGALEQYF. CDR3 DNA sequence: TGCGCCAGCAGCTCCGGGACAGGGGCTCTCGAGCAGTACTTC.

The V gene is TRBV4-1, the J gene TRBJ1-3; D unclear. This CDR3 has 16 amino acids. Trimming cost V 0 bases and J 0 bases, with 9 bases left between them. The germline CDR1 and CDR2 sequences are MGHRA and YSYEKL. As DNA, the CDR3 is TGCGCCAGCAGCCAAGATCGTTATATCTCTGGAAACACCATATATTTT. Translating gives CASSQDRYISGNTIYF.